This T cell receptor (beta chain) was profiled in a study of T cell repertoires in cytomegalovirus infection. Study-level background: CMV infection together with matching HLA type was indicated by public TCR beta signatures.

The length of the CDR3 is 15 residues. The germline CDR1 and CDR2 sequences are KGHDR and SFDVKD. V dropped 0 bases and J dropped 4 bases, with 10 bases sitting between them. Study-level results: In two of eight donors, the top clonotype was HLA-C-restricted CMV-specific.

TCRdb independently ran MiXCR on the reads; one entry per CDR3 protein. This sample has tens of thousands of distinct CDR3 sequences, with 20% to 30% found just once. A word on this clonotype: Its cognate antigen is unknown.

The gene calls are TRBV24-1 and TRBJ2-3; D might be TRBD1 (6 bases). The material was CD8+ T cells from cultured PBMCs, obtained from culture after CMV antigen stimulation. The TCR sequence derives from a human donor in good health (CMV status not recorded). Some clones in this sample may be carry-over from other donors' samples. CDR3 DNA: TGTGCCACCAGTGATTTGAGTACAGGGCCAGATACGCAGTATTTT. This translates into CATSDLSTGPDTQYF.